This TCR beta chain was sequenced during a study of T cells in women clearing cervical HPV infection. The V end lost 5 bases, the J end lost 5 bases, and 18 bases lay between the germline ends. Per the germline V gene, CDR1 is LNHDA and CDR2 is SQIVND (reference sequence). This CDR3 is 16 amino acids long. Clones were read by immunoSEQ multiplex PCR, and TCRdb kept only the in-frame ones, dropping some. The sample includes 49,000 or so clones. Worth noting for this clone: With the read ending 3 residues before the CDR3 end, the germline J gene is used to fill in that end.

V usage is TRBV19 and J usage is TRBJ2-2; possibly TRBD2 for D (6 bases). Specimen: blood buffy coat. The clonotype comes from a woman aged 18 to 75 with a cervical HPV16 infection that either progressed to CIN3+ or cleared (not recorded which). CDR3 residues: CASSPPLGLDTGELFF. CDR3 DNA (partial): TGTGCCAGTAGTCCTCCCTTGGGACTCGATACCGGGGAG.